These T cell receptor beta chains were read from a single sample in a study of cytomegalovirus exposure and HLA in healthy donors. TCRdb's table, derived via immunoSEQ multiplex PCR, lists solely in-frame clones and lacks some. This sample carries roughly 200,000 clones, around 80% of them seen once, and the ten largest clones take roughly 2.5%. Sequencing input: PBMCs. The receptors originated from a woman in her fifties or sixties in good health and CMV-seropositive. The CDR3 runs from the conserved cysteine through the conserved F or W. Fields, in order: clone size, J gene, D gene, V gene, CDR3 length, CDR3 protein, CDR3 DNA. D genes are given only for firm matches. A row's size may be missing; if present it is once, few, many or a size class.

>.|TRBJ2-2|TRBD2|TRBV7-9|16
CSSSGQSGRGTGELFF
TGTTCCAGCAGCGGCCAAAGCGGGAGAGGCACCGGGGAGCTGTTTTTT
>.|TRBJ2-5|TRBD2|TRBV18|16
CASSPTSGGEMKTQYF
TGTGCCAGCTCGCCGACTAGCGGGGGGGAGATGAAGACCCAGTACTTC
>few|TRBJ2-7|.|TRBV6-6|14
CASSYSPSSYEQYF
TGTGCCAGCAGTTACTCCCCGAGCTCCTACGAGCAGTACTTC
>once|TRBJ2-1|.|TRBV5-1|15
CASSFSGSSYNEQFF
TGCGCCAGCAGCTTTTCGGGATCCTCCTACAATGAGCAGTTCTTC
>.|TRBJ2-7|TRBD1|TRBV7-9|14
CASSLDGQGDEQYF
TGTGCCAGCAGCTTAGACGGCCAGGGGGACGAGCAGTACTTC
>.|TRBJ1-2|.|TRBV5-5|16
CASSPIEDGGWDGYTF
TGTGCCAGCAGCCCAATCGAGGACGGGGGATGGGATGGCTACACCTTC
>.|TRBJ2-7|.|TRBV4-3|15
CASSQDIFGVLEQYF
TGCGCCAGCAGCCAAGATATCTTCGGGGTACTCGAGCAGTACTTC
>few|TRBJ2-1|TRBD2|TRBV14|14
CASSQLAGGYEQFF
TGTGCCAGCAGCCAACTAGCGGGGGGATATGAGCAGTTCTTC
>.|TRBJ1-2|TRBD1|TRBV5-1|15
CASRPAGQGSYGYTF
TGCGCCAGCAGACCCGCAGGACAGGGCAGCTATGGCTACACCTTC
>.|TRBJ2-3|.|TRBV12-5|12
CASGLGPDTQYF
TGTGCTAGTGGTTTGGGGCCAGATACGCAGTATTTT
>.|TRBJ2-5|TRBD1|TRBV4-1|16
CASSQVQGASEETQYF
TGCGCCAGCAGCCAAGTCCAGGGGGCTTCGGAGGAGACCCAGTACTTC
>.|TRBJ1-1|.|TRBV7-3|15
CASSFVGGGNTEAFF
TGTGCCAGCAGCTTTGTTGGGGGAGGGAACACTGAAGCTTTCTTT
>once|TRBJ2-5|TRBD2|TRBV7-9|15
CASSLARGGPETQYF
TGTGCCAGCAGCTTAGCGCGGGGGGGTCCAGAGACCCAGTACTTC
>.|TRBJ1-6|.|TRBV6-1|14
CASTALSYNSPLHF
TGTGCCAGTACAGCACTCTCCTATAATTCACCCCTCCACTTT
>.|TRBJ2-7|TRBD1|TRBV7-8|14
CASSTGTGFHEQYF
TGTGCCAGCAGCACCGGGACAGGGTTCCACGAGCAGTACTTC
>few|TRBJ1-4|TRBD1|TRBV4-2|18
CASSQDKRQGAINEKLFF
TGTGCCAGCAGCCAAGATAAGAGACAGGGGGCTATTAATGAAAAACTGTTTTTT
>few|TRBJ1-2|TRBD1|TRBV11-2|14
CASSGYRGQGGYTF
TGTGCCAGCAGCGGTTACAGGGGGCAGGGTGGCTACACCTTC
>.|TRBJ2-7|TRBD1|TRBV28|14
CASSSGQGNYEQYF
TGTGCCAGCAGTTCGGGACAGGGAAACTACGAGCAGTACTTC
>once|TRBJ1-5|.|TRBV10-3|12
CAISGGVKPQHF
TGTGCCATCAGTGGGGGGGTTAAGCCCCAGCATTTT
>.|TRBJ2-1|TRBD2|TRBV30|15
CAWSRGLAVYNEQFF
TGTGCCTGGAGTCGGGGACTAGCGGTATACAATGAGCAGTTCTTC
>few|TRBJ1-2|TRBD1|TRBV30|14
CAWRYRQGTSGYTF
TGTGCCTGGAGGTACCGACAGGGTACCAGTGGCTACACCTTC
>.|TRBJ1-2|TRBD1|TRBV6-5|13
CASGGQNIYGYTF
TGTGCCAGCGGGGGACAGAACATCTATGGCTACACCTTC
>once|TRBJ2-5|TRBD1|TRBV7-3|15
CASSLTGTVQETQYF
TGTGCCAGCAGCTTAACCGGGACAGTCCAAGAGACCCAGTACTTC
>.|TRBJ2-7|TRBD2|TRBV15|18
CATSRNLPGLAGPYEQYF
TGTGCCACCAGCAGAAACCTGCCAGGACTAGCGGGGCCCTACGAGCAGTACTTC
>.|TRBJ1-6|.|TRBV11-3|15
CASRGDIFYNSPLHF
TGTGCCAGCAGGGGGGACATATTCTATAATTCACCCCTCCACTTT
>.|TRBJ2-3|TRBD1|TRBV18|14
CASSRDSSTDTQYF
TGTGCCAGCTCACGGGACAGTAGCACAGATACGCAGTATTTT
>.|TRBJ2-2|.|TRBV2|13
CASSTSRTGELFF
TGTGCCAGCTCTACCTCACGGACCGGGGAGCTGTTTTTT
>once|TRBJ1-3|.|TRBV5-6|16
CASSSPPGGAGNTIYF
TGTGCCAGCAGCTCCCCACCGGGGGGGGCTGGAAACACCATATATTTT
>.|TRBJ2-7|.|TRBV30|14
CAWSWSGSPYEQYF
TGTGCCTGGAGTTGGTCAGGATCTCCCTACGAGCAGTACTTC
>.|TRBJ1-1|.|TRBV30|13
CAWSSGSNTEAFF
TGTGCCTGGAGTTCAGGTTCGAACACTGAAGCTTTCTTT
>.|TRBJ2-5|.|TRBV7-9|14
CASSTPRPGETQYF
TGTGCCAGCAGCACTCCACGTCCGGGGGAGACCCAGTACTTC
>.|TRBJ1-4|.|TRBV27|18
CASSFVGPTGQTNEKLFF
TGTGCCAGCAGTTTCGTGGGGCCCACTGGGCAAACTAATGAAAAACTGTTTTTT
>once|TRBJ1-2|.|TRBV6-1|16
CASSERMGAGQHGYTF
TGTGCCAGCAGTGAAAGAATGGGGGCAGGGCAGCATGGCTACACCTTC
>.|TRBJ2-2|.|TRBV2|15
CASRPPTPTTGELFF
TGTGCCAGCAGGCCCCCGACACCCACGACCGGGGAGCTGTTTTTT
>.|TRBJ2-2|.|TRBV6-4|14
CASQKEESTGELFF
TGTGCCAGCCAAAAGGAGGAGTCCACCGGGGAGCTGTTTTTT
>.|TRBJ1-1|TRBD1|TRBV9|15
CASSVVRGGLSKAFF
TGTGCCAGCAGCGTAGTGAGAGGGGGCTTAAGTAAAGCTTTCTTT
>few|TRBJ1-1|TRBD1|TRBV5-4|16
CASSLGTASLDTEAFF
TGTGCCAGCAGTTTAGGGACAGCCTCCCTCGACACTGAAGCTTTCTTT
>once|TRBJ1-4|TRBD1|TRBV27|16
CASSFRAGGANEKLFF
TGTGCCAGCAGTTTTAGAGCAGGGGGCGCAAATGAAAAACTGTTTTTT
>once|TRBJ2-7|TRBD1|TRBV14|15
CASSQDTHRGDEQYF
TGTGCCAGCAGCCAAGATACACACAGGGGCGACGAGCAGTACTTC
>once|TRBJ1-3|.|TRBV12-5|14
CASGLRSSGNTIYF
TGTGCTAGTGGACTACGTTCCTCTGGAAACACCATATATTTT